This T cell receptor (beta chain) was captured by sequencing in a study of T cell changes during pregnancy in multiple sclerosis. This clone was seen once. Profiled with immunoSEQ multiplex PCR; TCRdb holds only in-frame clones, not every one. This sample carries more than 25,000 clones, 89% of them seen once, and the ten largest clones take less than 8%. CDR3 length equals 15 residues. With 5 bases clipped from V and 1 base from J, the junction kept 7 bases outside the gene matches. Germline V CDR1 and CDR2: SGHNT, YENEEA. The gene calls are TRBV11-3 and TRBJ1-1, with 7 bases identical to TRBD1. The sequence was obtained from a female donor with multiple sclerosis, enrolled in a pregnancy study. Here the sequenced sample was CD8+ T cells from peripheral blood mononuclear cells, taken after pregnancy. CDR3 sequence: CASSPLDRTNTEAFF. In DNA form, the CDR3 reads TGTGCCAGCAGCCCACTGGACAGGACGAACACTGAAGCTTTCTTT.